A selection of T cell receptor beta chains follows, all from one sample in a study of cytomegalovirus exposure and HLA in healthy donors. Libraries were prepared by immunoSEQ multiplex PCR; TCRdb keeps only in-frame clonotypes and omits some of them. This table has about 93,000 clones, 70% to 85% appearing once. The sequencing input was PBMCs. The receptors stem from a man aged 45-65 years in good health and CMV-seronegative. CDR3s include the opening cysteine and the closing phenylalanine or tryptophan. A D gene is named only where the DNA matches it firmly. Clone size is given for some rows only: seen once, a few or many times, or a class if the clone is expanded.

J gene: TRBJ1-1; D gene: TRBD1; clone size: -; V gene: TRBV19; CDR3 protein: CASTPPLSTGKPEAFF; CDR3 DNA: TGTGCCAGTACCCCGCCCCTTTCGACAGGGAAGCCTGAAGCTTTCTTT
J gene: TRBJ2-3; D gene: TRBD1; clone size: -; V gene: TRBV29-1; CDR3 protein: CSVVPGTGVIPDTQYF; CDR3 DNA: TGCAGCGTTGTCCCCGGGACAGGGGTGATCCCAGATACGCAGTATTTT
J gene: TRBJ1-1; D gene: TRBD1; clone size: -; V gene: TRBV11-2; CDR3 protein: CASSLARQGFEAFF; CDR3 DNA: TGTGCCAGCAGCTTAGCCCGACAGGGGTTTGAAGCTTTCTTT
J gene: TRBJ2-3; D gene: TRBD2; clone size: -; V gene: TRBV10-1; CDR3 protein: CASSEARTSGDPHTRDTQYF; CDR3 DNA: TGCGCCAGCAGTGAGGCCCGGACTAGCGGGGACCCCCATACCAGAGATACGCAGTATTTT
J gene: TRBJ2-7; D gene: -; clone size: few; V gene: TRBV28; CDR3 protein: CASRPTGLHEQYF; CDR3 DNA: TGTGCCAGCAGACCGACAGGTTTGCACGAGCAGTACTTC
J gene: TRBJ2-3; D gene: -; clone size: -; V gene: TRBV27; CDR3 protein: CASRPLGGNTQYF; CDR3 DNA: TGTGCCAGCAGACCCCTAGGCGGGAATACGCAGTATTTT
J gene: TRBJ2-7; D gene: TRBD1; clone size: -; V gene: TRBV2; CDR3 protein: CASRNPDRGQYEQYF; CDR3 DNA: TGTGCCAGTCGAAACCCGGACAGGGGGCAATACGAGCAGTACTTC
J gene: TRBJ2-5; D gene: TRBD2; clone size: -; V gene: TRBV5-1; CDR3 protein: CASGEGTQETQYF; CDR3 DNA: TGCGCCAGCGGGGAGGGGACCCAAGAGACCCAGTACTTC
J gene: TRBJ2-7; D gene: -; clone size: once; V gene: TRBV13; CDR3 protein: CASSPRSGEQYF; CDR3 DNA: TGTGCCAGCAGCCCCCGAAGCGGCGAGCAGTACTTC
J gene: TRBJ2-7; D gene: TRBD2; clone size: -; V gene: TRBV9; CDR3 protein: CASSYPTLAGGDKYEQYF; CDR3 DNA: TGTGCCAGCAGCTACCCGACTCTAGCGGGAGGTGATAAGTACGAGCAGTACTTC
J gene: TRBJ2-1; D gene: TRBD1; clone size: few; V gene: TRBV7-2; CDR3 protein: CASSLYRGRTTNEQFF; CDR3 DNA: TGTGCCAGCAGCTTATATAGGGGGCGAACGACCAATGAGCAGTTCTTC
J gene: TRBJ2-1; D gene: TRBD1; clone size: -; V gene: TRBV6-5; CDR3 protein: CASTLGQGLYNEQFF; CDR3 DNA: TGTGCCAGCACCCTAGGACAGGGGCTCTACAATGAGCAGTTCTTC
J gene: TRBJ2-1; D gene: -; clone size: many; V gene: TRBV28; CDR3 protein: CAIFSYNEQFF; CDR3 DNA: TGTGCCATCTTCTCCTACAATGAGCAGTTCTTC
J gene: TRBJ2-1; D gene: TRBD2; clone size: -; V gene: TRBV10-3; CDR3 protein: CAISPNSGGGINEQFF; CDR3 DNA: TGTGCCATCAGTCCAAACAGCGGGGGGGGAATCAATGAGCAGTTCTTC
J gene: TRBJ1-1; D gene: -; clone size: few; V gene: TRBV10-3; CDR3 protein: CAISERGRDLAGNTEAFF; CDR3 DNA: TGTGCCATCAGTGAGAGGGGCAGGGACTTGGCGGGTAACACTGAAGCTTTCTTT
J gene: TRBJ1-2; D gene: TRBD1; clone size: -; V gene: TRBV30; CDR3 protein: CAWSVTGTGAAKRGGYTF; CDR3 DNA: TGTGCCTGGAGTGTGACCGGGACAGGGGCAGCTAAGCGGGGTGGCTACACCTTC
J gene: TRBJ2-1; D gene: TRBD2; clone size: -; V gene: TRBV9; CDR3 protein: CASSVAGGVGEQFF; CDR3 DNA: TGTGCCAGCAGCGTAGCGGGAGGAGTCGGGGAGCAGTTCTTC
J gene: TRBJ2-5; D gene: -; clone size: -; V gene: TRBV19; CDR3 protein: CASRTGGAETQYF; CDR3 DNA: TGTGCCAGTAGAACAGGAGGGGCAGAGACCCAGTACTTC
J gene: TRBJ2-6; D gene: -; clone size: -; V gene: TRBV6-1; CDR3 protein: CASTGSGANVLTF; CDR3 DNA: TGTGCCAGCACGGGGTCGGGGGCCAACGTCCTGACTTTC
J gene: TRBJ2-5; D gene: TRBD1; clone size: -; V gene: TRBV5-1; CDR3 protein: CASKKTGGAEETQYF; CDR3 DNA: TGCGCCAGCAAGAAGACAGGGGGCGCAGAAGAGACCCAGTACTTC
J gene: TRBJ2-2; D gene: TRBD1; clone size: -; V gene: TRBV5-1; CDR3 protein: CFGGQGRKFF; CDR3 DNA: TGTTTCGGCGGACAGGGTAGGAAGTTTTTT
J gene: TRBJ1-2; D gene: -; clone size: once; V gene: TRBV27; CDR3 protein: CASSLYQGLNYGYTF; CDR3 DNA: TGTGCCAGCAGTTTATACCAGGGACTAAACTATGGCTACACCTTC
J gene: TRBJ1-4; D gene: -; clone size: -; V gene: TRBV28; CDR3 protein: CASRHRTTDEKLFF; CDR3 DNA: TGTGCCAGCAGACACCGAACGACAGATGAAAAACTGTTTTTT
J gene: TRBJ1-5; D gene: TRBD1; clone size: -; V gene: TRBV4-2; CDR3 protein: CASSQDAGQGGSQHF; CDR3 DNA: TGTGCCAGCAGCCAAGATGCCGGACAGGGCGGATCCCAGCATTTT
J gene: TRBJ1-6; D gene: -; clone size: -; V gene: TRBV19; CDR3 protein: CASSIHLPEDYNSPLHF; CDR3 DNA: TGTGCCAGTAGTATTCATCTGCCGGAGGACTATAATTCACCCCTCCACTTT
J gene: TRBJ2-3; D gene: TRBD2; clone size: once; V gene: TRBV2; CDR3 protein: CASREGAGGTDTQYF; CDR3 DNA: TGTGCCAGCAGAGAGGGAGCGGGGGGCACAGATACGCAGTATTTT
J gene: TRBJ2-3; D gene: TRBD1; clone size: -; V gene: TRBV4-2; CDR3 protein: CASSRQGTSTDTQYF; CDR3 DNA: TGTGCCAGCAGCCGACAGGGGACAAGCACAGATACGCAGTATTTT
J gene: TRBJ1-1; D gene: TRBD1; clone size: -; V gene: TRBV19; CDR3 protein: CASSNRGTGRTEAFF; CDR3 DNA: TGTGCCAGTAGTAACAGGGGTACGGGGCGCACTGAAGCTTTCTTT
J gene: TRBJ2-7; D gene: TRBD1; clone size: -; V gene: TRBV28; CDR3 protein: CASSSGTGNAYEQYF; CDR3 DNA: TGTGCCAGCAGTTCCGGGACAGGCAACGCCTACGAGCAGTACTTC
J gene: TRBJ2-1; D gene: TRBD2; clone size: -; V gene: TRBV9; CDR3 protein: CASSVGTSGSYKQFF; CDR3 DNA: TGTGCCAGCAGCGTAGGAACTAGCGGGAGCTATAAGCAGTTCTTC
J gene: TRBJ2-5; D gene: TRBD2; clone size: -; V gene: TRBV7-9; CDR3 protein: CASSFLAGLETQYF; CDR3 DNA: TGTGCCAGCAGCTTTCTAGCGGGGTTAGAGACCCAGTACTTC
J gene: TRBJ2-7; D gene: TRBD2; clone size: once; V gene: TRBV4-2; CDR3 protein: CASSPRTSDEQYF; CDR3 DNA: TGTGCCAGCAGCCCTCGGACTAGCGATGAGCAGTACTTC
J gene: TRBJ2-1; D gene: -; clone size: -; V gene: TRBV28; CDR3 protein: CASSFASDLGNEQFF; CDR3 DNA: TGTGCCAGCAGTTTCGCTAGCGACCTTGGCAATGAGCAGTTCTTC
J gene: TRBJ2-5; D gene: TRBD1; clone size: -; V gene: TRBV28; CDR3 protein: CASSLVGQGPRETQYF; CDR3 DNA: TGTGCCAGCAGTTTGGTGGGACAGGGGCCACGGGAGACCCAGTACTTC
J gene: TRBJ1-3; D gene: TRBD1; clone size: -; V gene: TRBV9; CDR3 protein: CASSGTFGTVGNTIYF; CDR3 DNA: TGTGCCAGCAGCGGAACTTTTGGGACAGTTGGAAACACCATATATTTT
J gene: TRBJ1-1; D gene: -; clone size: -; V gene: TRBV28; CDR3 protein: CASSLRQGQNTEAFF; CDR3 DNA: TGTGCCAGCAGTTTAAGGCAGGGACAGAACACTGAAGCTTTCTTT
J gene: TRBJ2-1; D gene: TRBD1; clone size: once; V gene: TRBV19; CDR3 protein: CASGTADHYNEQFF; CDR3 DNA: TGTGCCAGTGGGACAGCCGACCACTACAATGAGCAGTTCTTC
J gene: TRBJ2-1; D gene: -; clone size: -; V gene: TRBV4-2; CDR3 protein: CASSQGPARGNEQFF; CDR3 DNA: TGTGCCAGCAGCCAAGGACCGGCTCGGGGCAATGAGCAGTTCTTC
J gene: TRBJ2-7; D gene: TRBD1; clone size: once; V gene: TRBV28; CDR3 protein: CASRPRDRPHEQYF; CDR3 DNA: TGTGCCAGCAGGCCCCGGGACAGGCCGCACGAGCAGTACTTC
J gene: TRBJ2-3; D gene: -; clone size: once; V gene: TRBV4-2; CDR3 protein: CASSPSSGASTDTQYF; CDR3 DNA: TGTGCCAGCAGCCCCTCGTCAGGGGCAAGCACAGATACGCAGTATTTT
J gene: TRBJ1-5; D gene: -; clone size: -; V gene: TRBV28; CDR3 protein: CASTTTTGMSNQPQHF; CDR3 DNA: TGTGCCAGCACCACCACGACAGGAATGAGCAATCAGCCCCAGCATTTT
J gene: TRBJ2-5; D gene: TRBD2; clone size: -; V gene: TRBV15; CDR3 protein: CATSRGSLAGQETQYF; CDR3 DNA: TGTGCCACCAGCAGAGGGAGTCTAGCGGGTCAAGAGACCCAGTACTTC
J gene: TRBJ1-1; D gene: -; clone size: -; V gene: TRBV7-2; CDR3 protein: CASSAVGGTEAFF; CDR3 DNA: TGTGCCAGCAGCGCAGTAGGGGGCACTGAAGCTTTCTTT
J gene: TRBJ1-1; D gene: TRBD1; clone size: -; V gene: TRBV27; CDR3 protein: CASSWGQGRTEAFF; CDR3 DNA: TGTGCCAGCAGTTGGGGACAGGGAAGGACTGAAGCTTTCTTT